This TCR beta chain was recovered during a study of beta chain features in type 1 diabetes. Trimming shortened V by 0 bases and J by 8 bases, and 14 bases separated the two germline ends. Germline V CDR1 and CDR2: LGHNA, YSLEER. The CDR3 consists of 14 residues. Expressed TCRB transcripts got sequenced, as all isolated RNA was reverse transcribed. Measured with immunoSEQ multiplex PCR; TCRdb has only the in-frame clones, and not every one. The top ten clones hold 0.09% to 0.15% of a sample with 600,000 to 700,000 clones, 9.5% to 15% of them seen once. Details on this clone: Its matching antigen is unknown.

Study results and caveats: Within each of all four CD4+ subsets, Type 1 diabetes patients had TCRB CDR3s that were moderately but significantly shorter. The naive, central memory and Treg TCRB repertoires looked more alike in patients than they did in healthy donors.

The chain couples TRBV4-3 to TRBJ2-7, with D tentatively TRBD1 (6 bases). This sequence originates from a young man with type 1 diabetes. The material sequenced was naive CD4+ T cells from blood. The CDR3 reads CASSQDWAGAQQYF. The CDR3 nucleotides read TGCGCCAGCAGCCAAGATTGGGCAGGGGCCCAGCAGTACTTC.